These T cell receptor beta chains were read from a single sample in a study of regulatory T cells in long-lasting Graves disease. TCRdb ran MiXCR on the multiplex PCR reads and lists one entry per CDR3 protein. The table records 620,000 or so distinct CDR3 sequences, around 17% of them present only once. Separately, the same data were catalogued under a study of T cells in Graves' hyperthyroidism and ophthalmopathy.

The sequences come from peripheral blood mononuclear cells (PBMCs), collected at new diagnosis, from a patient treated with antithyroid drugs. Receptors were obtained from a woman in her 30s with Graves disease. The CDR3 runs from the conserved cysteine through the conserved F or W. The D gene is left open where the match is weak. Part of the rows lack a size; the others show once, few, many or a class for expanded clones.

j_call d_call v_call clone_size cdr3_nt cdr3_aa
TRBJ1-2 NA TRBV20-1 many TGCAGTGCCGCGAGGCCCTTAGACCTCTATGGCTACACCTTC CSAARPLDLYGYTF
TRBJ1-2 TRBD1 TRBV5-1 many TGCGCCAGCAGCCGCGCCGGGACAGCAAACGATGGCTACACCTTC CASSRAGTANDGYTF
TRBJ1-1 NA TRBV7-3 many TGTGCCAGCTCGTTCGGTAAAGCGAACACTGAAGCTTTCTTT CASSFGKANTEAFF
TRBJ2-7 TRBD1 TRBV11-2 few TGTGCCAGCAGCACGGGACAGGGTGTGTCCCTGTACGAGCAGTACTTC CASSTGQGVSLYEQYF
TRBJ1-1 NA TRBV6-1 few TGTGCCAGCAGTACAGCTTCGATCGCTGAAGCTTTCTTT CASSTASIAEAFF
TRBJ2-3 TRBD2 TRBV19 NA TGTGCCAGTAGCCATCGACTAGCGGACACAGATACGCAGTATTTT CASSHRLADTDTQYF
TRBJ2-5 NA TRBV3-1 many TGTGCCAGCAGGCCTGGTTACCCGGGGGAGACCCAGTACTTC CASRPGYPGETQYF
TRBJ2-1 NA TRBV15 many TGTGCCACCAGCAGAACCGCGGATTTTCCGGGACTGACCTACAATGAGCAGTTCTTC CATSRTADFPGLTYNEQFF
TRBJ2-3 NA TRBV24-1 few TGTGCCACCAGTGATTCGGCTAGCGCCTCCCGTTCAGATACGCAGTATTTT CATSDSASASRSDTQYF
TRBJ2-1 TRBD2 TRBV4-1 NA TGCGCCAGCAGCCAAGAATCCGGCCTAGCGGGGTCAAATGAGCAGTTCTTC CASSQESGLAGSNEQFF
TRBJ1-2 NA TRBV5-6 NA TGTGCCAGCAGCTCCACTAGGGATGGCTACACCTTC CASSSTRDGYTF
TRBJ2-1 NA TRBV29-1 few TGCAGCGTTGTTGTCCGCCCAAGCTCCTACAATGAGCAGTTCTTC CSVVVRPSSYNEQFF
TRBJ2-5 TRBD1 TRBV28 many TGTGCCAGCAGTTTACAGGGGGCGAGCGAGGAGACCCAGTACTTC CASSLQGASEETQYF
TRBJ2-2 NA TRBV5-1 NA TGCGCCAGCAGCTTTTTGAGCGGGTTCCCCACCGGGGAGCTGTTTTTT CASSFLSGFPTGELFF
TRBJ2-1 TRBD2 TRBV19 few TGTGCCAGTAGTACACTGGGACTAGCGGGAGTTCCGTACAATGAGCAGTTCTTC CASSTLGLAGVPYNEQFF
TRBJ2-1 NA TRBV12-3/TRBV12-4 many TGTGCCAGCAGTTTAGGTAGCGGAGGGGGGGGCTACAATGAGCAGTTCTTC CASSLGSGGGGYNEQFF
TRBJ2-3 NA TRBV7-3 many TGTGCCAGCAGCTTAGGAGACGGCACAGATACGCAGTATTTT CASSLGDGTDTQYF